Below are 11 T cell receptor beta chains sequenced from a single sample in a study of T-cell memory formation after mild COVID-19. TCRdb re-derived calls from the 5' RACE reads in MiXCR, one entry per CDR3 protein. The table lists about 350,000 distinct CDR3 sequences, 25% to 30% of them singletons. The material sequenced was PBMCs or a T cell subset sorted from them (not recorded which). These receptors all come from an adult woman who had mild COVID-19 (a few samples of this study predate the infection). Cell type and time point are not known.

Points on this clonotype: A read error may produce the germline difference seen at one junction end. The J gene is TRBJ2-3, the V gene TRBV7-3; 9 bases align to TRBD2. Germline V gene sequence: CDR1 SGHTA, CDR2 FQGTGA. There are 17 residues in the CDR3. CDR3 sequence reads: CASSLTGTSLFTDTQYF. The CDR3, as DNA: TGTGCCAGCAGCCTAACCGGGACTAGCCTTTTTACAGATACGCAGTATTTT.

This clonotype was found a few times. The chain has TRBV4-1 and TRBJ2-3; tentatively, D is TRBD1 or TRBD2 (5 bases each). The V end lost 2 bases, the J end lost 3 bases, and 12 bases lay between the germline ends. Germline CDR1 reads MGHRA; CDR2 reads YSYEKL. The CDR3 covers 15 residues. CDR3 DNA: TGCGCCAGCAGCCAACAGGGAGCTGTAACAGATACGCAGTATTTT. It encodes CASSQQGAVTDTQYF.

This clonotype was found many times. The V call is TRBV12-3 or TRBV12-4, the J call TRBJ2-2; no clear D. Trimming pared 3 bases from V and 3 bases from J, leaving 11 bases between. The CDR3 sequence is 15 residues long. The chain's CDR3 is CASSFERSYTGELFF. CDR3 coding DNA: TGTGCCAGCAGTTTCGAACGGAGTTACACCGGGGAGCTGTTTTTT.

Ten or more counts support this clonotype. The V gene is TRBV3-1, the J gene TRBJ1-6; the match to TRBD1 covers 8 bases. The CDR3 consists of 15 residues. CDR1 LGHDT and CDR2 YNNKEL come from the germline V gene (reference sequence). V trimming: 1 base; J trimming: 9 bases; junction bases outside the gene matches: 5. The CDR3 loop reads CASSQVGQGLSPLHF. In nucleotides, the CDR3 is TGTGCCAGCAGCCAAGTCGGACAGGGTCTTTCACCCCTCCACTTT.

This chain links TRBV6-2 or TRBV6-3 with TRBJ2-1, with D possibly being TRBD1 or TRBD2 (6 bases each). V was shortened by 6 bases and J by 4 bases, with 16 bases between the two germline ends. This CDR3 spans 15 amino acids. The germline gives CDR1 MNHEY, CDR2 SVGEGT. The CDR3 reads CASRDTRGVYNEQFF. Here the CDR3 DNA reads TGTGCCAGCAGAGATACTAGGGGGGTATACAATGAGCAGTTCTTC.

CDR3 residues: CSALRGATYNEQFF. As DNA, the CDR3 is TGCAGTGCTCTGCGGGGGGCCACCTACAATGAGCAGTTCTTC. The chain uses TRBV20-1 and TRBJ2-1; 8 bases map to TRBD2. Germline values: CDR1 DFQATT, CDR2 SNEGSKA (reference sequence). The CDR3 spans 14 residues. V lost 5 bases and J lost 2; bases outside the gene matches: 5.

The V call is TRBV19, the J call TRBJ1-2; 7 positions agree with TRBD1. Trimming at V came to 4 bases and at J to 4 bases, leaving 3 bases not matched to a gene. Germline loops: CDR1 LNHDA, CDR2 SQIVND (reference sequence). CDR3 length: 13 residues. The CDR3 is CASSTRDSYGYTF. CDR3 sequence (DNA): TGTGCCAGTAGTACCCGGGACAGCTATGGCTACACCTTC.

The chain is built from TRBV6-2 or TRBV6-3 and TRBJ2-1; TRBD2 matches at 11 bases. CDR1 is MNHEY, CDR2 SVGEGT, per germline. This CDR3 has 16 amino acids. The V segment lost 6 bases and the J segment 9 bases; nucleotides outside the gene matches: 13. CDR3 DNA sequence: TGTGCCAGCAGAAAACTAGCGGGAGAGGGGGATGGTGAGCAGTTCTTC. This translates into CASRKLAGEGDGEQFF.

As to this clonotype: Possible read error: a much larger clone is one base away. The V call is TRBV5-1, the J call TRBJ2-3; 7 bases map to TRBD1. This CDR3 is built from 18 residues. V was clipped by 0 bases and J by 6 bases; unmatched bases: 16. Looked up from germline, CDR1 is SGHRS and CDR2 is YFSETQ. CDR3 bases: TGCGCCAGCAGCTTGGATTGGGACAGACGAAATTGGGATGATACGCAGTATTTT. Translating it yields CASSLDWDRRNWDDTQYF.

V usage is TRBV19 and J usage is TRBJ1-5; perhaps TRBD1 as D (6 bases). Germline-derived CDR1 and CDR2 are LNHDA and SQIVND (reference sequence). This CDR3 comprises 13 residues. V was trimmed by 5 bases and J by 8 bases, leaving 13 bases between them. CDR3 sequence (DNA): TGTGCCAGTAGTTTCCCTGGGACAAAGCCCCAGCATTTT. It codes for CASSFPGTKPQHF.

The chain recombines TRBV12-3 or TRBV12-4 with TRBJ2-5; D perhaps matches TRBD2 (5 bases). The V and J ends lost 3 bases and 2 bases respectively, with 10 bases between them. This CDR3 has 14 residues. The chain's CDR3 is CASSLQRTQETQYF. The CDR3 DNA follows: TGTGCCAGCAGTTTGCAGCGGACTCAAGAGACCCAGTACTTC.